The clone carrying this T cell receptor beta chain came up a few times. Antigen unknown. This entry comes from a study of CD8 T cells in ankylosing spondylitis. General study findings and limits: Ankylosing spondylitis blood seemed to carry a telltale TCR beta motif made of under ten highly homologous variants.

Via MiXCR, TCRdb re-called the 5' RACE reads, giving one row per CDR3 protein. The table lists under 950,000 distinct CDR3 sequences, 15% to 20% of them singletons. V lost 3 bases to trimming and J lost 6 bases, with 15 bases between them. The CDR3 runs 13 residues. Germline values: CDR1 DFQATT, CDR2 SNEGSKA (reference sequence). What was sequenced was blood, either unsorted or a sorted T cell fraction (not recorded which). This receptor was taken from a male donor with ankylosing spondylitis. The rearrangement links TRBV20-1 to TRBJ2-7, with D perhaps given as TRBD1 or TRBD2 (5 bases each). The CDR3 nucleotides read TGCAGTGCTAGTGGGCAGGGAGTGAGCGAGCAGTACTTC. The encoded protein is CSASGQGVSEQYF.